One sample yielded the 25 T cell receptor beta chains listed below, sequenced in a study of T cell changes during pregnancy in multiple sclerosis. Sequenced by immunoSEQ multiplex PCR; TCRdb stores in-frame clones only, minus some. The top ten clones hold over 0.55% of a sample with tens of thousands of clones, about 93% of them seen once. This sample comprised CD4+ T cells from peripheral blood mononuclear cells, obtained in the third trimester of pregnancy. The source is a female donor with multiple sclerosis, enrolled in a pregnancy study.

This sequence joins TRBV5-1 and TRBJ2-5; 9 bases match TRBD1. The germline gives CDR1 SGHRS, CDR2 YFSETQ. J gave up 3 bases and V 5 bases, and 8 bases lay outside the gene matches. The CDR3 extends over 15 amino acids. The CDR3: CASREWDRVEETQYF. The CDR3 coding sequence is TGCGCCAGCAGAGAGTGGGACAGGGTCGAAGAGACCCAGTACTTC.

The chain couples TRBV7-2 to TRBJ2-1, with TRBD2 as a possible D gene (7 bases). CDR1 is SGHTA and CDR2 is FQGNSA in the germline V gene. Between the trimmed V and J ends, which lost 4 bases and 0 bases, there was a span of 19 bases. CDR3 length: 18 residues. This CDR3 is CASSSGGGGYSSYNEQFF. CDR3 nucleotide sequence: TGTGCCAGCAGCTCCGGGGGAGGGGGGTATAGCTCCTACAATGAGCAGTTCTTC.

V gene TRBV7-2 combines with J gene TRBJ2-6; D uncertain. V lost 1 base to trimming and J lost 0 bases, with 7 bases between them. Germline CDR1 is SGHTA and CDR2 is FQGNSA. The CDR3 has 16 residues. The CDR3 protein is CASSLDSLSGANVLTF. In nucleotides, the CDR3 is TGTGCCAGCAGCTTAGACAGTCTCTCTGGGGCCAACGTCCTGACTTTC.

The rearrangement uses TRBV29-1 and TRBJ1-4, with D unresolved. Between the trimmed V and J ends, which lost 7 bases and 8 bases, there was a span of 17 bases. CDR1 is SQVTM, CDR2 ANQGSEA, per germline. This CDR3 comprises 13 residues. For the CDR3, the DNA is TGCAGCGCTCGGCCCGGGTCCACAGAAAAACTGTTTTTT. This gives the protein CSARPGSTEKLFF.

CDR3 DNA sequence: TGTGCCAGCAGCTCCCTATCCCACAATGAGCAGTTCTTC. This codes for CASSSLSHNEQFF. The gene calls are TRBV7-3 and TRBJ2-1; D unclear. The CDR3 is 13 residues long. Trimming left V 4 bases short and J 5 bases short, with 9 bases between. Germline CDR1 is SGHTA and CDR2 is FQGTGA.

V and J are TRBV30 and TRBJ2-7; D uncertain. This CDR3 has 12 amino acids. Trimming removed 2 bases from V and 3 bases from J, with 8 bases in between. Germline lookup yields CDR1 GTSNPN and CDR2 SVGIG (reference sequence). The CDR3 bases are TGTGCCTGGAGTCTTATTAACTACGAGCAGTACTTC. Protein sequence: CAWSLINYEQYF.

This sequence joins TRBV19 and TRBJ2-1; 7 positions match TRBD1. V trimming: 3 bases; J trimming: 6 bases; junction bases outside the gene matches: 2. This CDR3 has 13 residues. Looked up from germline, CDR1 is LNHDA and CDR2 is SQIVND (reference sequence). The chain's CDR3 is CASSMGQPNEQFF. The DNA of the CDR3 is TGTGCCAGTAGTATGGGACAGCCCAATGAGCAGTTCTTC.

The chain combines TRBV5-4 with TRBJ2-3; 11 positions agree with TRBD2. The germline CDR1 and CDR2 sequences are SGHNT and YYREEE (reference sequence). The CDR3 has 20 amino acids. Trimming removed 4 bases from V and 2 bases from J; junction bases left unmatched: 18. CDR3 loop: CASSTRRLAGGPGNTDTQYF. As DNA, the CDR3 is TGTGCCAGCAGCACGCGACGGCTAGCGGGGGGACCGGGAAACACAGATACGCAGTATTTT.

The count of this clone is one. The DNA for the CDR3 is TGTGCCAGCAGTCCTGGACCCTGGGGGGCCGGGGAGCTGTTTTTT. Translated: CASSPGPWGAGELFF. The J gene is TRBJ2-2, the V gene TRBV2; D possibly corresponds to TRBD2 (6 bases). Germline V lookup: CDR1 SNHLY, CDR2 FYNNEI. The CDR3 extends over 15 amino acids. V shed 5 bases and J shed 6 bases, with 16 bases lying between them.

The V call is TRBV29-1, the J call TRBJ2-5, with D perhaps TRBD2 (5 bases). CDR1 is SQVTM and CDR2 is ANQGSEA in the germline V gene. The CDR3 contains 13 residues. V lost 1 base to trimming and J lost 5 bases, with 11 bases between them. The CDR3 nucleotides read TGCAGCGTTGAAGTGAGGGTCCGGGAGACCCAGTACTTC. It yields the protein CSVEVRVRETQYF. Filled out from reference TRBV29-1 and TRBJ2-5, the complete variable domain reads SAVISQKPSRDICQRGTSLTIQCQVDSQVTMMFWYRQQPGQSLTLIATANQGSEATYESGFVIDKFPISRPNLTFSTLTVSNMSPEDSSIYLCSVEVRVRETQYFGPGTRLLVL.

The chain couples TRBV23-1 to TRBJ2-3, with unresolved D. TRBV23-1 is filed as an ORF, its function uncertain. Deletions cut 0 bases from V and 7 bases from J, with 14 bases between. The length of the CDR3 is 15 residues. The CDR3 sequence: CASSQSANFGHTQYF. In DNA form, the CDR3 reads TGCGCCAGCAGTCAATCGGCAAATTTTGGGCATACGCAGTATTTT.

The chain carries TRBV20-1 and TRBJ2-1; weak D call: TRBD1 (6 bases). Per the germline V gene, CDR1 is DFQATT and CDR2 is SNEGSKA (reference sequence). Trimming pared 6 bases from V and 12 bases from J, leaving 15 bases between. The CDR3 is 11 amino acids. The CDR3 protein is CSALDRTTQFF. The CDR3 DNA reads TGCAGTGCACTTGACAGGACGACGCAGTTCTTC.

The rearrangement links TRBV9 to TRBJ1-1; D remains ambiguous. Germline V CDR1 and CDR2: SGDLS, YYNGEE. The germline V and J ends were trimmed by 0 bases and 1 base, with 7 bases remaining between them. The CDR3 covers 14 residues. The CDR3 loop is CASSVAYRNTEAFF. The CDR3 nucleotides are TGTGCCAGCAGCGTAGCCTACAGGAACACTGAAGCTTTCTTT.

The chain has TRBV7-8 and TRBJ1-5; 7 bases match TRBD1. The CDR3 covers 15 residues. From germline, CDR1 is SGHVS and CDR2 FQNEAQ. Trimming took 5 bases from V and 3 from J; bases not matched to a gene: 7. The CDR3 sequence: CASSPTGAANQPQHF. The CDR3 DNA reads TGTGCCAGCAGCCCAACAGGGGCCGCCAATCAGCCCCAGCATTTT.

The chain combines TRBV27 with TRBJ2-1; TRBD2 aligns across 16 bases. CDR1 and CDR2 (germline): MNHEY, SMNVEV (reference sequence). The CDR3 is 16 amino acids. Germline trimming cut 3 bases from V and 8 bases from J; bases unmatched to any gene: 4. The CDR3 here is CASSLGLAGGYYEQFF. CDR3 bases: TGTGCCAGCAGTTTGGGACTAGCGGGAGGGTACTATGAGCAGTTCTTC.

The chain has TRBV2 and TRBJ1-4; D unclear. V was cut by 0 bases and J by 0 bases, with 14 bases left in between. This CDR3 spans 18 amino acids. Germline V gene lookup returns CDR1 SNHLY and CDR2 FYNNEI. In DNA form, the CDR3 reads TGTGCCAGCAGTGAAGCGCGCCCCAGCGCTACAACTAATGAAAAACTGTTTTTT. Amino acid sequence: CASSEARPSATTNEKLFF.

The V call is TRBV19, the J call TRBJ2-1, with 7 positions matching TRBD2. This CDR3 has 14 residues. The ends lost 5 bases at V and 7 bases at J; junction bases unmatched: 8. Germline V gives CDR1 LNHDA, CDR2 SQIVND (reference sequence). In DNA form, the CDR3 reads TGTGCCAGTAGTTACGGGACTAATTTAAATGAGCAGTTCTTC. Encoded protein: CASSYGTNLNEQFF.

The chain combines TRBV19 with TRBJ1-5, with 8 bases fitting TRBD1. CDR1 LNHDA and CDR2 SQIVND come from the germline V gene (reference sequence). The CDR3 is 15 amino acids. V was pared by 3 bases and J by 6 bases, with 7 bases of the junction left unmatched. In DNA, the CDR3 is TGTGCCAGTAGTATTAGTCAGGGGGCAGGTCAGCCCCAGCATTTT. Protein sequence: CASSISQGAGQPQHF.

V gene TRBV10-3 combines with J gene TRBJ2-1, with D possibly TRBD2 on 5 matching bases. Germline values: CDR1 ENHRY, CDR2 SYGVKD. Trimming stripped 7 bases from V and 1 base from J, with 8 bases between. This CDR3 contains 13 residues. CDR3 protein: CAITSRSYNEQFF. CDR3 nucleotide sequence: TGTGCCATCACTAGCAGATCCTACAATGAGCAGTTCTTC.

This chain uses TRBV6-1 with TRBJ2-5, with unresolved D. CDR1 and CDR2 from the germline V gene are MNHNS and SASEGT. Between the trimmed V and J ends, which lost 0 bases and 5 bases, there was a span of 16 bases. The CDR3 loop spans 16 amino acids. The CDR3 nucleotides are TGTGCCAGCAGTGAAGCCCCAGCGCCCTCGAGGGAGACCCAGTACTTC. Protein: CASSEAPAPSRETQYF.

The chain combines TRBV15 with TRBJ2-1; TRBD2 is a possible D gene (6 bases). With 3 bases removed from V and 12 bases from J, the gap between germline ends came to 9 bases. Germline V CDR1 and CDR2: LNHNV, YYDKDF (reference sequence). This CDR3 spans 11 amino acids. In nucleotides, the CDR3 is TGTGCCACCAGCAGTGCCGGGGGGCAGTTCTTC. It is translated as CATSSAGGQFF.

The chain combines TRBV2 with TRBJ2-6, with TRBD1 matching over 7 bases. J gave up 0 bases and V 6 bases, and 14 bases lay outside the gene matches. This CDR3 contains 19 residues. Germline V gene lookup returns CDR1 SNHLY and CDR2 FYNNEI. The chain's CDR3 is CASSLSGTALSSGANVLTF. In DNA, the CDR3 is TGTGCCAGCAGCCTAAGTGGGACAGCCCTTAGCTCTGGGGCCAACGTCCTGACTTTC.

The rearrangement uses TRBV15 and TRBJ2-3; 9 nucleotides line up with TRBD1. Germline-derived CDR1 and CDR2 are LNHNV and YYDKDF (reference sequence). The CDR3 spans 18 residues. V lost 3 bases to trimming and J lost 1 base; unmatched junction nucleotides: 11. The CDR3 sequence is CATSRPGQGPFGTDTQYF. CDR3 in DNA: TGTGCCACCAGCAGGCCCGGACAGGGGCCCTTCGGCACAGATACGCAGTATTTT.

V is TRBV7-9 and J is TRBJ2-2; 7 bases agree with TRBD1. CDR1 and CDR2 (germline): SEHNR, FQNEAQ (reference sequence). The CDR3 length is 18 residues. The J segment lost 6 bases and the V segment lost 2 bases, leaving 15 bases of the junction unmatched. The CDR3 loop reads CASSLRPRTGKDPGELFF. CDR3 sequence (DNA): TGTGCCAGCAGCTTACGGCCACGGACAGGAAAGGATCCCGGGGAGCTGTTTTTT.

CDR3 loop: CASSSIVAGVGEQYF. As DNA, the CDR3 is TGTGCCAGCAGCTCGATTGTAGCGGGAGTCGGCGAGCAGTACTTC. This sequence joins TRBV5-4 and TRBJ2-7; 9 nucleotides line up with TRBD2. J gave up 6 bases and V 3 bases, and 10 bases lay outside the gene matches. Germline values: CDR1 SGHNT, CDR2 YYREEE (reference sequence). There are 15 residues in the CDR3.